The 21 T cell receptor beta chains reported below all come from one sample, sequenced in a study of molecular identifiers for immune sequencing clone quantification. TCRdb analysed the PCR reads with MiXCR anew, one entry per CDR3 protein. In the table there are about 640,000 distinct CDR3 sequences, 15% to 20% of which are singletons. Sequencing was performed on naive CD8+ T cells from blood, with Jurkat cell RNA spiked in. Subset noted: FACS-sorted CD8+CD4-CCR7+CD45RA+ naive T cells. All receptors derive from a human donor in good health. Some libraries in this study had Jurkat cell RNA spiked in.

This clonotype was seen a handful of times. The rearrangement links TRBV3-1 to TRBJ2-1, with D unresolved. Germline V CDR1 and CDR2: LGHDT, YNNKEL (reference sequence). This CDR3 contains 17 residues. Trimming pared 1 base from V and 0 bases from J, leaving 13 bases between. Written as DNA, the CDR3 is TGTGCCAGCAGCCAAGCCCCTGGCAGTAGCTCCTACAATGAGCAGTTCTTC. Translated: CASSQAPGSSSYNEQFF.

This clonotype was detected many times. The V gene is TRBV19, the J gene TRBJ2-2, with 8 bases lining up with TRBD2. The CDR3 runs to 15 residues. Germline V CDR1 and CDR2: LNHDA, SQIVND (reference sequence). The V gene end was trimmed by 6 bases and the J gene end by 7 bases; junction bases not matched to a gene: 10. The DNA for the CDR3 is TGTGCCAGTAGCATATTAGATAGCGGGATCGGGGAGCTGTTTTTT. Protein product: CASSILDSGIGELFF.

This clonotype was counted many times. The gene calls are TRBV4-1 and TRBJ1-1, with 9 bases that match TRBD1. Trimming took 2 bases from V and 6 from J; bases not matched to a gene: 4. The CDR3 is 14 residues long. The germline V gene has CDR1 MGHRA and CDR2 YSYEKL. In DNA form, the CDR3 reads TGCGCCAGCAGCCAATCGACAGGGGGGGCTGAAGCTTTCTTT. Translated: CASSQSTGGAEAFF.

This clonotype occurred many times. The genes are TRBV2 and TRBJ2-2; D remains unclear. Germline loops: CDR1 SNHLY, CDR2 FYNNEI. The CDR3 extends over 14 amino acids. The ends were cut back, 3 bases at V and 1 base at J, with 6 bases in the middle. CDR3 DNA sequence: TGTGCCAGCAGTGATAAAGGGAACACCGGGGAGCTGTTTTTT. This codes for CASSDKGNTGELFF.

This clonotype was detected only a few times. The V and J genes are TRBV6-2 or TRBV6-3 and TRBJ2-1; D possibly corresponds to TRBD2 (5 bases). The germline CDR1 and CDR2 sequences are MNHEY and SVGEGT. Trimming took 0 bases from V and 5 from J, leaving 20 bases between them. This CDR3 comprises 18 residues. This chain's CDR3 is CASSYSSSGNRGHNEQFF. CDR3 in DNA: TGTGCCAGCAGTTACTCGAGTTCGGGAAACCGAGGCCACAATGAGCAGTTCTTC.

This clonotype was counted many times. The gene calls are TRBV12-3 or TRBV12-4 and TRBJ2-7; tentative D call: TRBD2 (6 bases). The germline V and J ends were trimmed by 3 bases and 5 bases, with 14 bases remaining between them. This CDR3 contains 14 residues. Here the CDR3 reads CASSLGGALNEQYF. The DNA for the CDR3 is TGTGCCAGCAGTTTGGGGGGTGCCCTAAACGAGCAGTACTTC.

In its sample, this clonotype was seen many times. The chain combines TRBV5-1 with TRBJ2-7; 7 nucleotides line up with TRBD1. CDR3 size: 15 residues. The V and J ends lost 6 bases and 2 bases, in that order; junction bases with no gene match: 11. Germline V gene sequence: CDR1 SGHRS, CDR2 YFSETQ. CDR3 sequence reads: CASTWGTAIPYEQYF. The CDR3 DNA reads TGCGCCAGCACCTGGGGGACAGCTATACCCTACGAGCAGTACTTC.

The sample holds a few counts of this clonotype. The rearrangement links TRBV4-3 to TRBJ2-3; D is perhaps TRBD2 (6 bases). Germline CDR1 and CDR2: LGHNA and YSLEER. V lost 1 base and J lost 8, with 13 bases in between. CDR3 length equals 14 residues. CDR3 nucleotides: TGCGCCAGCAGCCAAGGCGTAGGAGGGACTACGCAGTATTTT. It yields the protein CASSQGVGGTTQYF.

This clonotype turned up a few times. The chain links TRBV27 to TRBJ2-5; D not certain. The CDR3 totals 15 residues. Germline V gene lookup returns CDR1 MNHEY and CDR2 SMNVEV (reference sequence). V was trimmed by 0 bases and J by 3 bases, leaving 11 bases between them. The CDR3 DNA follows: TGTGCCAGCAGTTTATCGCCAGGAACCAAAGAGACCCAGTACTTC. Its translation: CASSLSPGTKETQYF.

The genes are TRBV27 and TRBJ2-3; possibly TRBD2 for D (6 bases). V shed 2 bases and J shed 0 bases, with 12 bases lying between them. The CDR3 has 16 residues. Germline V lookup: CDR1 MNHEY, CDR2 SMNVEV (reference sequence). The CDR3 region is CASSLGASVSTDTQYF. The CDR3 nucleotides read TGTGCCAGCAGTTTAGGGGCTAGCGTGAGCACAGATACGCAGTATTTT.

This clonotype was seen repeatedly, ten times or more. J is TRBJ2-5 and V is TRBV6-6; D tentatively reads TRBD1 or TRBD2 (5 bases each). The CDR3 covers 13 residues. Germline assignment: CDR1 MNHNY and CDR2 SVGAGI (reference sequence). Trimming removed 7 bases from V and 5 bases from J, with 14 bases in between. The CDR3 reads CASTWTWGETQYF. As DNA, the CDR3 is TGTGCCAGCACCTGGACCTGGGGGGAGACCCAGTACTTC.

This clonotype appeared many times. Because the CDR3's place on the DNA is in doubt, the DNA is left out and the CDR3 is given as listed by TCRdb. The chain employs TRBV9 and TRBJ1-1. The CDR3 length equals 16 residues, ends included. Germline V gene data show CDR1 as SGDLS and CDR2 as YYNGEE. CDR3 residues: CASSVGEGALRPNNFF.

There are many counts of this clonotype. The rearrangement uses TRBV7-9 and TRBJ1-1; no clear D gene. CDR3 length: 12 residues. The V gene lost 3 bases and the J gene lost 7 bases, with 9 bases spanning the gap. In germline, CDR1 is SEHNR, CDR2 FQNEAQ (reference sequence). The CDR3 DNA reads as TGTGCCAGCAGCTTCAGTTTGGATGAAGCTTTCTTT. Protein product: CASSFSLDEAFF.

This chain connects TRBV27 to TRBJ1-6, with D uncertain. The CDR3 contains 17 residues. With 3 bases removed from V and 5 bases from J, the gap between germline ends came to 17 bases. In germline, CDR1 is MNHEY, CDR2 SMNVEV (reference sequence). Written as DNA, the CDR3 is TGTGCCAGCAGTTTCCTGGGAGTTAAGGTTCATAATTCACCCCTCCACTTT. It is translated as CASSFLGVKVHNSPLHF.

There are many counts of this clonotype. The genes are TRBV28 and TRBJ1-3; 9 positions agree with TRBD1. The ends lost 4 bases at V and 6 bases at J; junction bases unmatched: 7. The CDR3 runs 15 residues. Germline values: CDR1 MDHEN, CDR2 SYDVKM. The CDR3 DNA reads TGTGCCAGCAGTTCATCTCGGACAGGGGCAAACACCATATATTTT. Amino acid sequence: CASSSSRTGANTIYF. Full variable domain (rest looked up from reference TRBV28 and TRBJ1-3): DVKVTQSSRYLVKRTGEKVFLECVQDMDHENMFWYRQDPGLGLRLIYFSYDVKMKEKGDIPEGYSVSREKKERFSLILESASTNQTSMYLCASSSSRTGANTIYFGEGSWLTVV.

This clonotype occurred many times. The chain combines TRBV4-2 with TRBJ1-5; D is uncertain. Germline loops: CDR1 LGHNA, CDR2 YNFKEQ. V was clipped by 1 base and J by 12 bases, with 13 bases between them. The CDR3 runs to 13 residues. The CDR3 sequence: CASSQVLGRVQHF. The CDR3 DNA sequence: TGTGCCAGCAGCCAAGTGCTTGGGCGCGTCCAGCATTTT.

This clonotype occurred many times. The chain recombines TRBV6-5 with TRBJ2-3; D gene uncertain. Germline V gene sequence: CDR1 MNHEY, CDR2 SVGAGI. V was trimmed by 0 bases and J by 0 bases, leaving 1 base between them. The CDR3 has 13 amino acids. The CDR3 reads CASSYSSTDTQYF. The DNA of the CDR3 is TGTGCCAGCAGTTACTCGAGCACAGATACGCAGTATTTT.

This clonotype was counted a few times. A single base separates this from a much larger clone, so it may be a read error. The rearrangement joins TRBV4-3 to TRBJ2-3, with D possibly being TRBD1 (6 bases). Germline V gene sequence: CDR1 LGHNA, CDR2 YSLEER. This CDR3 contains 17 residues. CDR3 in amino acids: CAGSQGGGADFTDTQYF. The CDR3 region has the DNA TGCGCCGGCAGCCAAGGGGGTGGAGCCGATTTCACAGATACGCAGTATTTT.

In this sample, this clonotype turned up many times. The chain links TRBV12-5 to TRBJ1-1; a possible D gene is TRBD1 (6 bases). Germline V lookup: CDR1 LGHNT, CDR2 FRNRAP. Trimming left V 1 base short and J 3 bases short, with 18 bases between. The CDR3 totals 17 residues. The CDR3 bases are TGTGCTAGTGGTTTGGCTGCAACAGGGAATGTTTACACTGAAGCTTTCTTT. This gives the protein CASGLAATGNVYTEAFF.

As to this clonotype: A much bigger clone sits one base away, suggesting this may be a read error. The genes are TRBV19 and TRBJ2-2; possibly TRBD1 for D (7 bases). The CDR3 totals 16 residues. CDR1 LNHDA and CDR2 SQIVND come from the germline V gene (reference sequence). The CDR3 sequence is CASSPHRGWSTGGLFF. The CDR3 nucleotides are TGTGCCAGTAGTCCCCACAGGGGTTGGAGCACCGGGGGGCTGTTTTTT.

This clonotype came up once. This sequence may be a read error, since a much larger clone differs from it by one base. CDR3 residues: CSPEGYNIQYF. The CDR3 DNA reads as TGCAGTCCTGAAGGGTACAACATTCAGTACTTC. The rearrangement uses TRBV20-1 and TRBJ2-4; D unresolved. V was pared by 8 bases and J by 7 bases, with 12 bases between. In germline, CDR1 is DFQATT, CDR2 SNEGSKA (reference sequence). The CDR3 runs to 11 residues.